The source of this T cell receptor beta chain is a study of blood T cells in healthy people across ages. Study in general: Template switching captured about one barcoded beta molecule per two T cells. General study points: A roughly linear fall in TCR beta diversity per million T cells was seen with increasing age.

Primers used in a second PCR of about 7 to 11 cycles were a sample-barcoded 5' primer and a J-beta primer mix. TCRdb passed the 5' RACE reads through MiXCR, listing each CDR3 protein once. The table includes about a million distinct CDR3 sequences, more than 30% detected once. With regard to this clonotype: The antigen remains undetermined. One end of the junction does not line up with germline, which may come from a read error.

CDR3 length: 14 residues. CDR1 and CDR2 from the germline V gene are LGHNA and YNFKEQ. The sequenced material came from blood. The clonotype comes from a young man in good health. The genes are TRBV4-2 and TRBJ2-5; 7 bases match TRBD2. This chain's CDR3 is CASSPGTTQEAQYF. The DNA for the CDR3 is TGTGCCAGCAGCCCAGGGACTACCCAAGAGGCCCAGTACTTC.